A single sample is the source of the 13 T cell receptor beta chains below, sequenced in a study of blood T cell repertoires in COVID-19. TCRdb's copy holds only in-frame clones and misses some; the assay was immunoSEQ multiplex PCR. Of 180,000 or so clones in the sample, approximately 85% were seen once. The sequenced material came from peripheral blood. The receptors come from a human donor with active or convalescent COVID-19. The donor label of this sample is uncertain.

The chain employs TRBV7-3 and TRBJ2-7; TRBD2 matches at 11 bases. Per the germline V gene, CDR1 is SGHTA and CDR2 is FQGTGA. The CDR3 length is 17 residues. The V and J ends lost 4 bases and 4 bases, in that order; junction bases with no gene match: 12. The CDR3 region has the DNA TGTGCCAGCAGCTCATCTCCTAGAGGGACTAGCGGATACGAGCAGTACTTC. Amino acids: CASSSSPRGTSGYEQYF. Drawing the rest from reference TRBV7-3 and TRBJ2-7, the complete variable domain is GAGVSQTPSNKVTEKGKYVELRCDPISGHTALYWYRQSLGQGPEFLIYFQGTGAADDSGLPNDRFFAVRPEGSVSTLKIQRTERGDSAVYLCASSSSPRGTSGYEQYFGPGTRLTVT.

V gene TRBV9 combines with J gene TRBJ2-7; D is perhaps TRBD1 (6 bases). Trimming left V 0 bases short and J 6 bases short, with 7 bases between. This CDR3 region has 12 residues. Germline V gene data show CDR1 as SGDLS and CDR2 as YYNGEE. CDR3 loop: CASSVGGGEQYF. CDR3 coding DNA: TGTGCCAGCAGCGTAGGAGGGGGCGAGCAGTACTTC.

The genes are TRBV6-4 and TRBJ2-2, with TRBD1 as a possible D gene (5 bases). The germline V gene has CDR1 MRHNA and CDR2 SNTAGT. Trimming removed 3 bases from V and 3 bases from J, with 8 bases in between. The CDR3 spans 14 residues. The CDR3 DNA follows: TGTGCCAGCAGTGAGCAGGGTCACACCGGGGAGCTGTTTTTT. Protein sequence: CASSEQGHTGELFF.

V is TRBV28 and J is TRBJ2-5; possibly TRBD2 for D (5 bases). Trimming removed 2 bases at V and 5 bases at J, with 6 bases between. This CDR3 spans 12 amino acids. Germline assignment: CDR1 MDHEN and CDR2 SYDVKM. The CDR3 reads CASSLPGETQYF. The CDR3 DNA sequence: TGTGCCAGCAGTTTACCGGGGGAGACCCAGTACTTC.

The V and J genes are TRBV28 and TRBJ1-4; the D is unclear. Germline CDR1 reads MDHEN; CDR2 reads SYDVKM. Trimming left V 3 bases short and J 8 bases short, with 19 bases between. This CDR3 spans 16 amino acids. CDR3 sequence reads: CASSLHVGVILEKLFF. The CDR3 DNA reads TGTGCCAGCAGTTTGCATGTAGGAGTCATCCTCGAAAAACTGTTTTTT.

CDR3 sequence: CAVRDSGNTIYF. The CDR3 bases are TGTGCAGTGAGGGACTCTGGAAACACCATATATTTT. The chain combines TRBV24-1 with TRBJ1-3; D is undetermined. Germline lookup yields CDR1 KGHDR and CDR2 SFDVKD. The CDR3 is 12 amino acids.

The rearrangement uses TRBV30 and TRBJ1-2, with D possibly TRBD1 on 6 matching bases. Germline assignment: CDR1 GTSNPN and CDR2 SVGIG (reference sequence). Trimming left V 2 bases short and J 2 bases short, with 9 bases between. The CDR3 spans 13 residues. CDR3 sequence reads: CAWSPQGNYGYTF. CDR3 sequence (DNA): TGTGCCTGGAGTCCCCAGGGGAACTATGGCTACACCTTC.

The V call is TRBV7-3, the J call TRBJ2-1; TRBD1 matches 12 bases. Germline-derived CDR1 and CDR2 are SGHTA and FQGTGA. The V segment lost 3 bases and the J segment 7 bases; nucleotides outside the gene matches: 4. The CDR3 extends over 15 amino acids. The CDR3 here is CASSLGQGASNEQFF. Here the CDR3 DNA reads TGTGCCAGCAGCTTGGGACAGGGGGCTAGTAATGAGCAGTTCTTC.

V gene TRBV2 combines with J gene TRBJ2-2, with a weak D call TRBD2 (6 bases). The V end lost 4 bases, the J end lost 6 bases, and 12 bases lay between the germline ends. This CDR3 has 14 amino acids. Looked up from germline, CDR1 is SNHLY and CDR2 is FYNNEI. The CDR3 here is CASSAGDGAGELFF. In DNA, the CDR3 is TGTGCCAGCAGTGCGGGGGATGGTGCCGGGGAGCTGTTTTTT. Together with reference TRBV2 and TRBJ2-2, the CDR3 gives the full variable domain: EPEVTQTPSHQVTQMGQEVILRCVPISNHLYFYWYRQILGQKVEFLVSFYNNEISEKSEIFDDQFSVERPDGSNFTLKIRSTKLEDSAMYFCASSAGDGAGELFFGEGSRLTVL.

This chain uses TRBV19 with TRBJ1-1; a weak D match, TRBD1 (6 bases). The CDR3 totals 15 residues. Trimming removed 4 bases at V and 1 base at J, with 13 bases between. The germline gives CDR1 LNHDA, CDR2 SQIVND (reference sequence). The CDR3 nucleotides are TGTGCCAGTAGTACAAGACAGGCCAAGAACACTGAAGCTTTCTTT. Amino acids: CASSTRQAKNTEAFF.

This chain joins TRBV29-1 and TRBJ2-3; the D gene is possibly TRBD2 (5 bases). V gave up 1 base and J gave up 5 bases, with 16 bases separating them. The CDR3 runs to 15 residues. Per germline, CDR1 SQVTM and CDR2 ANQGSEA. CDR3 loop: CSVEGWEIFRDTQYF. The CDR3 DNA reads as TGCAGCGTTGAAGGGTGGGAGATCTTTCGAGATACGCAGTATTTT.

This sequence joins TRBV10-3 and TRBJ1-2; tentative D call: TRBD1 (6 bases). The V and J ends lost 9 bases and 0 bases respectively, with 14 bases between them. CDR1 is ENHRY, CDR2 SYGVKD, per germline. The CDR3 loop spans 14 amino acids. The CDR3 reads CAISTGLANYGYTF. The CDR3 DNA reads TGTGCCATTTCGACAGGTCTAGCTAACTATGGCTACACCTTC.

The chain employs TRBV2 and TRBJ1-5; D is perhaps TRBD1 (6 bases). Germline CDR1 and CDR2: SNHLY and FYNNEI. CDR3 length: 13 amino acids. V was trimmed by 5 bases and J by 3 bases, leaving 8 bases between them. The CDR3 region is CASSSGANQPQHF. The CDR3 bases are TGTGCCAGCAGTTCAGGGGCCAATCAGCCCCAGCATTTT.